What follows are 25 T cell receptor beta chains derived from one specimen sequenced in a study of cytomegalovirus exposure and HLA in healthy donors (dated by TCRdb to 2016 to 2017). The receptor library was made with the immunoSEQ multiplex PCR assay. A mixture of 60 forward primers for TCR Vbeta segments and 13 reverse primers for TCR Jbeta segments was used in the multiplex PCR. TCRdb took over this immuneACCESS table, retaining in-frame rearrangements with V and J assigned. Such tables are incomplete; in checked studies, under half of the missing clones stem from an unresolved V gene, and the remainder is unexplained. This sample holds about 140,000 clones; roughly 80% were observed only once. In total, the top ten clones hold 2.5% to 3.5% of the sample. Sequenced input: PBMCs. Receptors originate from a female donor in good health and CMV-seronegative.

This clone appeared a few times. The rearrangement uses TRBV5-4 and TRBJ2-1; 8 bases map to TRBD2. The V segment lost 0 bases and the J segment 7 bases; nucleotides outside the gene matches: 9. Germline assignment: CDR1 SGHNT and CDR2 YYREEE (reference sequence). The length of the CDR3 is 16 residues. The CDR3, as DNA: TGTGCCAGCAGCTTGGCGGGCCGGGAGGGCCTAAATGAGCAGTTCTTC. This gives the protein CASSLAGREGLNEQFF.

The genes are TRBV4-1 and TRBJ2-5; 8 bases line up with TRBD1. V was pared by 3 bases and J by 11 bases, with 8 bases of the junction left unmatched. Germline V gives CDR1 MGHRA, CDR2 YSYEKL. The CDR3 runs to 13 residues. CDR3 coding DNA: TGCGCCAGCAGCCATGGGACAGGTCGTCCGCAGTACTTC. Residues: CASSHGTGRPQYF.

This clone was recorded a few times. The chain carries TRBV7-9 and TRBJ1-4; TRBD1 matches at 8 bases. After removal of 4 bases from V and 6 bases from J, the junction contained 7 bases not matched to a gene. The CDR3 contains 15 residues. Looked up from germline, CDR1 is SEHNR and CDR2 is FQNEAQ (reference sequence). CDR3 residues: CASSSRQGMYEKLFF. The CDR3 DNA follows: TGTGCCAGCAGCTCACGACAGGGGATGTATGAAAAACTGTTTTTT. Based on the CDR3 plus reference TRBV7-9 and TRBJ1-4, the full variable domain is DTGVSQNPRHKITKRGQNVTFRCDPISEHNRLYWYRQTLGQGPEFLTYFQNEAQLEKSRLLSDRFSAERPKGSFSTLEIQRTEQGDSAMYLCASSSRQGMYEKLFFGSGTQLSVL.

The genes are TRBV27 and TRBJ1-2, with D maybe TRBD1 (5 bases). Trimming removed 3 bases from V and 7 bases from J, with 12 bases in between. The CDR3 sequence is 13 residues long. Per the germline V gene, CDR1 is MNHEY and CDR2 is SMNVEV (reference sequence). The CDR3 here is CASSFRVGGGYTF. CDR3 nucleotides: TGTGCCAGCAGTTTTCGGGTGGGGGGTGGCTACACCTTC.

J is TRBJ2-3 and V is TRBV5-5; maybe TRBD2 (6 bases). The length of the CDR3 is 16 residues. Germline V gene data show CDR1 as SGHKS and CDR2 as YYEKEE (reference sequence). Trimming cost V 1 base and J 7 bases, with 19 bases left between them. CDR3 loop: CASSLLGGESVNTQYF. As DNA, the CDR3 is TGTGCCAGCAGCTTGTTGGGCGGGGAGAGTGTGAATACGCAGTATTTT.

This sequence joins TRBV2 and TRBJ1-2, with D unresolved. This CDR3 is 13 amino acids long. Deletions cut 7 bases from V and 5 bases from J, with 14 bases between. Looked up from germline, CDR1 is SNHLY and CDR2 is FYNNEI. The CDR3 sequence: CASISRRGYGYTF. For the CDR3, the DNA is TGTGCCAGCATCTCACGGAGAGGATATGGCTACACCTTC.

This clone was detected a few times. This chain joins TRBV9 and TRBJ2-1; 9 bases agree with TRBD2. The CDR3 totals 18 residues. The germline CDR1 and CDR2 sequences are SGDLS and YYNGEE. J was trimmed by 7 bases and V by 0 bases; bases with no gene match: 14. The CDR3, as DNA: TGTGCCAGCAGCGTAGGGTTAGCGGGACCGCGGGGGGGAAATGAGCAGTTCTTC. Amino acid sequence: CASSVGLAGPRGGNEQFF.

The V call is TRBV5-1, the J call TRBJ2-2, with TRBD1 matching 8 bases. The V gene end was trimmed by 7 bases and the J gene end by 5 bases; junction bases not matched to a gene: 13. This CDR3 is 16 amino acids long. Germline CDR1 SGHRS, CDR2 YFSETQ. The CDR3 reads CASGIPTGVGTGELFF. The CDR3 bases are TGCGCCAGCGGGATTCCGACAGGGGTTGGGACCGGGGAGCTGTTTTTT.

This clone has a count of ten or more. The chain uses TRBV10-3 and TRBJ2-2; D perhaps matches TRBD2 (5 bases). The CDR3 covers 14 residues. V lost 3 bases and J 5 bases, leaving 10 bases between the germline ends. Germline V gene lookup returns CDR1 ENHRY and CDR2 SYGVKD. The CDR3 is CAISEGAETGELFF. The DNA for the CDR3 is TGTGCCATCAGTGAAGGAGCGGAGACCGGGGAGCTGTTTTTT.

The chain recombines TRBV18 with TRBJ2-5; TRBD2 agrees at 8 bases. The germline V gene encodes CDR1 KGHSH and CDR2 LQKENI. This CDR3 is built from 16 residues. Trimming at V came to 1 base and at J to 5 bases, leaving 9 bases not matched to a gene. The CDR3 DNA follows: TGTGCCAGCTCACCACAGAGTACGGGAGGGAGTGAGACCCAGTACTTC. This gives the protein CASSPQSTGGSETQYF.

This chain connects TRBV7-3 to TRBJ2-7; 11 bases match TRBD2. V lost 2 bases to trimming and J lost 9 bases; unmatched junction nucleotides: 18. Germline V gene sequence: CDR1 SGHTA, CDR2 FQGTGA. There are 18 residues in the CDR3. CDR3: CASSLPGLAAEGQLGQYF. The CDR3 nucleotides are TGTGCCAGCAGCTTACCGGGACTAGCGGCCGAGGGGCAGCTGGGGCAGTACTTC.

The chain links TRBV2 to TRBJ1-6, with 7 bases matching TRBD1. Germline CDR1 reads SNHLY; CDR2 reads FYNNEI. The CDR3 loop spans 17 amino acids. V was pared by 10 bases and J by 4 bases, with 16 bases of the junction left unmatched. DNA for the CDR3: TGTGCCACGAGTAGGGGGCGGCCCACTGTTTATAATTCACCCCTCCACTTT. Translated: CATSRGRPTVYNSPLHF. Combining the CDR3 with reference TRBV2 and TRBJ1-6 gives the whole variable domain EPEVTQTPSHQVTQMGQEVILRCVPISNHLYFYWYRQILGQKVEFLVSFYNNEISEKSEIFDDQFSVERPDGSNFTLKIRSTKLEDSAMYFCATSRGRPTVYNSPLHFGNGTRLTVT.

This chain connects TRBV9 to TRBJ1-1; D is ambiguous. The germline V gene has CDR1 SGDLS and CDR2 YYNGEE. Between the trimmed V and J ends, which lost 0 bases and 0 bases, there was a span of 9 bases. This CDR3 has 15 residues. DNA for the CDR3: TGTGCCAGCAGCGTAGGTCCAGATATGAACACTGAAGCTTTCTTT. Its protein product is CASSVGPDMNTEAFF. The variable domain in full, completed from reference TRBV9 and TRBJ1-1, reads DSGVTQTPKHLITATGQRVTLRCSPRSGDLSVYWYQQSLDQGLQFLIQYYNGEERAKGNILERFSAQQFPDLHSELNLSSLELGDSALYFCASSVGPDMNTEAFFGQGTRLTVV.

The V and J genes are TRBV30 and TRBJ2-3, with D perhaps matching TRBD1 (6 bases). Germline values: CDR1 GTSNPN, CDR2 SVGIG (reference sequence). Trimming shortened V by 4 bases and J by 0 bases, and 8 bases separated the two germline ends. CDR3 length: 13 residues. Here the CDR3 DNA reads TGTGCCTGGAATGGACAGAGCACAGATACGCAGTATTTT. The encoded protein is CAWNGQSTDTQYF.

The J gene is TRBJ2-7, the V gene TRBV28; 14 nucleotides align to TRBD2. The CDR3 runs 16 residues. From germline, CDR1 is MDHEN and CDR2 SYDVKM. The junction had 8 bases not matched to a gene; V was cut back by 8 bases and J by 2 bases. The CDR3 spells CASLSAGLAGAYEQYF. The CDR3 coding sequence is TGTGCCAGCTTATCCGCGGGACTAGCGGGGGCCTACGAGCAGTACTTC. Based on the CDR3 plus reference TRBV28 and TRBJ2-7, the full variable domain is DVKVTQSSRYLVKRTGEKVFLECVQDMDHENMFWYRQDPGLGLRLIYFSYDVKMKEKGDIPEGYSVSREKKERFSLILESASTNQTSMYLCASLSAGLAGAYEQYFGPGTRLTVT.

This rearrangement joins TRBV7-9 to TRBJ2-5; D possibly corresponds to TRBD1 (6 bases). The CDR3 is made up of 15 amino acids. The germline V gene has CDR1 SEHNR and CDR2 FQNEAQ (reference sequence). Trimming removed 5 bases at V and 1 base at J, with 14 bases between. The CDR3 DNA follows: TGTGCCAGCAGCCGCCGCCGGGACACCCAAGAGACCCAGTACTTC. Its translation: CASSRRRDTQETQYF.

This CDR3 is CASSPRGGVSGANVLTF. CDR3 nucleotide sequence: TGTGCCAGCAGCCCCCGAGGGGGCGTATCTGGGGCCAACGTCCTGACTTTC. The genes are TRBV13 and TRBJ2-6, with 7 positions matching TRBD1. The V gene end was trimmed by 5 bases and the J gene end by 1 base; junction bases not matched to a gene: 8. The CDR3 extends over 17 amino acids. Germline V gene data show CDR1 as PRHDT and CDR2 as FYEKMQ (reference sequence).

The chain carries TRBV7-2 and TRBJ2-1; 8 bases map to TRBD2. Germline CDR1 reads SGHTA; CDR2 reads FQGNSA. V lost 5 bases and J lost 7; bases outside the gene matches: 13. The CDR3 runs to 16 residues. In DNA, the CDR3 is TGTGCCAGCAGCATTCCCGGGGGGGGAGGATCGAATGAGCAGTTCTTC. It yields the protein CASSIPGGGGSNEQFF.

V is TRBV19 and J is TRBJ1-5; D possibly corresponds to TRBD1 (5 bases). The CDR3 is 15 amino acids. Germline CDR1 is LNHDA and CDR2 is SQIVND (reference sequence). V was trimmed by 5 bases and J by 4 bases, leaving 15 bases between them. DNA for the CDR3: TGTGCCAGTAGTCCCCAGGGTCGACAAAATCAGCCCCAGCATTTT. Translated, it gives CASSPQGRQNQPQHF.

The chain employs TRBV4-1 and TRBJ1-3; D possibly corresponds to TRBD1 (5 bases). With 6 bases removed from V and 0 bases from J, the gap between germline ends came to 18 bases. Per the germline V gene, CDR1 is MGHRA and CDR2 is YSYEKL. The CDR3 totals 17 residues. The CDR3 nucleotides read TGCGCCAGCAGAGAACTTTGGGGCCTCAGCTCTGGAAACACCATATATTTT. This translates into CASRELWGLSSGNTIYF.

The CDR3 DNA reads TGTGCCAGCAGCGTAGAAGGAGCAGGGGGGGAGCAGTTCTTC. Its translation: CASSVEGAGGEQFF. The chain couples TRBV9 to TRBJ2-1, with D tentatively TRBD1 (7 bases). The CDR3 is 14 amino acids. Trimming left V 0 bases short and J 10 bases short, with 14 bases between. The germline CDR1 and CDR2 sequences are SGDLS and YYNGEE.

This rearrangement joins TRBV4-2 to TRBJ1-5; 11 bases are a match to TRBD1. The germline V gene encodes CDR1 LGHNA and CDR2 YNFKEQ. V lost 1 base, J lost 7 bases, and 6 bases stayed unmatched. This CDR3 is 16 amino acids long. CDR3: CASSQGTGGPSQPQHF. The CDR3 nucleotides are TGTGCCAGCAGCCAAGGGACAGGGGGCCCGAGCCAGCCCCAGCATTTT.

This chain connects TRBV4-3 to TRBJ1-2; 7 nucleotides agree with TRBD1. The junction had 7 bases not matched to a gene; V was cut back by 0 bases and J by 3 bases. This CDR3 is built from 16 residues. Germline-derived CDR1 and CDR2 are LGHNA and YSLEER. CDR3 nucleotide sequence: TGCGCCAGCAGCCAAGAGGCGGGACAGATAGACTATGGCTACACCTTC. Residues: CASSQEAGQIDYGYTF.

In this sample, this clone turned up a few times. The chain is built from TRBV5-1 and TRBJ1-1, with 11 nucleotides matching TRBD1. Trimming removed 2 bases from V and 7 bases from J; junction bases left unmatched: 4. Germline assignment: CDR1 SGHRS and CDR2 YFSETQ. The CDR3 totals 14 residues. In DNA form, the CDR3 reads TGCGCCAGCAGCTTCAGGACAGGGGGCGATGAAGCTTTCTTT. This translates into CASSFRTGGDEAFF.

This rearrangement joins TRBV5-4 to TRBJ1-1; D perhaps matches TRBD1 (6 bases). Per the germline V gene, CDR1 is SGHNT and CDR2 is YYREEE (reference sequence). V was trimmed by 2 bases and J by 5 bases, leaving 7 bases between them. The CDR3 covers 12 residues. The CDR3 sequence is CASSFGTTEAFF. The CDR3 DNA sequence: TGTGCCAGCAGCTTTGGGACAACTGAAGCTTTCTTT.